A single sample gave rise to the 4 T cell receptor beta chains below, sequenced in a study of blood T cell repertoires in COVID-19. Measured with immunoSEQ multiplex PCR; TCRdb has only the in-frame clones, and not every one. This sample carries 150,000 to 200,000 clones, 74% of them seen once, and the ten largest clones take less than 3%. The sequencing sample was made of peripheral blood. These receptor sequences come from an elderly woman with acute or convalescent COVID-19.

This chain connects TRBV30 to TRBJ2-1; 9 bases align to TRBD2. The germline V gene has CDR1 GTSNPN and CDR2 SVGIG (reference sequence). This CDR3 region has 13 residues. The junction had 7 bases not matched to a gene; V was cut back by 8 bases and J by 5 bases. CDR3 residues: CAQSSSGNNEQFF. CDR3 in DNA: TGTGCCCAGAGCTCTAGCGGGAACAATGAGCAGTTCTTC.

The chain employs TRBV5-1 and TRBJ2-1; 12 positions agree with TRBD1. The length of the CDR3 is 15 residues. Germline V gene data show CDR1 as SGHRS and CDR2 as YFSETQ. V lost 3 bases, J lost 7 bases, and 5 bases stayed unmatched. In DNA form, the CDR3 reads TGCGCCAGCAGCTCCGGGACAGGGGGCGTTAATGAGCAGTTCTTC. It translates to CASSSGTGGVNEQFF.

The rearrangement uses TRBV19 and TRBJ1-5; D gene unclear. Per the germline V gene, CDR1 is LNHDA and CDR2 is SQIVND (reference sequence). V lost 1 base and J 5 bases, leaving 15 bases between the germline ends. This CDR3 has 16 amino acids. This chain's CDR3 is CASSIGPSRTHQPQHF. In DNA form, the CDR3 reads TGTGCCAGTAGTATAGGTCCGAGTAGAACCCATCAGCCCCAGCATTTT.

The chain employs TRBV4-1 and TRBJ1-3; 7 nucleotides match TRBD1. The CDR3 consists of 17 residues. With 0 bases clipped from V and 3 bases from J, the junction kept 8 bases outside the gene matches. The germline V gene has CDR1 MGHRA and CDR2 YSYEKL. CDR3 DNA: TGCGCCAGCAGCCAAGATTCCAGGGGGTACGGTGGAAACACCATATATTTT. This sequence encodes CASSQDSRGYGGNTIYF.